These 10 T cell receptor beta chains were sequenced from one sample in a study of T cell responses to AZD1222 COVID-19 vaccine. Assay used: immunoSEQ multiplex PCR; TCRdb lists only in-frame clones, some missing. The sample holds more than 110,000 clones. Sequenced sample: peripheral blood. These receptors were obtained from an adult in good health.

The chain combines TRBV6-5 with TRBJ1-1; 10 bases line up with TRBD1. The V gene end was trimmed by 6 bases and the J gene end by 4 bases; junction bases not matched to a gene: 5. Germline V gives CDR1 MNHEY, CDR2 SVGAGI. The CDR3 spans 14 residues. CDR3 sequence: CASRRDRGGTEAFF. The CDR3 bases are TGTGCCAGCAGACGGGACAGGGGTGGCACTGAAGCTTTCTTT.

The chain has TRBV29-1 and TRBJ2-7, with D perhaps matching TRBD1 (5 bases). Germline-derived CDR1 and CDR2 are SQVTM and ANQGSEA. V was trimmed by 3 bases and J by 1 base, leaving 10 bases between them. The CDR3 loop spans 13 amino acids. CDR3 region: CSVDSPGSYEQYF. CDR3 DNA: TGCAGCGTTGACTCCCCAGGGTCCTACGAGCAGTACTTC.

The rearrangement uses TRBV18 and TRBJ1-2, with D possibly matching TRBD1 (6 bases). The CDR3 extends over 15 amino acids. The germline CDR1 and CDR2 sequences are KGHSH and LQKENI. V dropped 3 bases and J dropped 1 base, with 12 bases sitting between them. CDR3 loop: CASSPSGAVNYGYTF. The CDR3 DNA sequence: TGTGCCAGCTCACCTTCAGGGGCGGTTAACTATGGCTACACCTTC.

This rearrangement joins TRBV3-1 (or the pseudogene TRBV3-2) to TRBJ2-7; TRBD2 aligns across 12 bases. CDR3 length: 17 residues. CDR1 LGHDT and CDR2 YNNKEL come from the germline V gene (reference sequence). Trimming took 4 bases from V and 0 from J; bases not matched to a gene: 7. CDR3 protein: CASSLGLAGPFSYEQYF. For the CDR3, the DNA is TGTGCCAGCAGCCTAGGACTAGCGGGGCCATTCTCCTACGAGCAGTACTTC.

This chain uses TRBV2 with TRBJ1-3; TRBD1 might be the D (5 bases). Deletions cut 3 bases from V and 5 bases from J, with 14 bases between. Germline V gene lookup returns CDR1 SNHLY and CDR2 FYNNEI. The CDR3 sequence is 15 residues long. CDR3: CASSEFRDPRNTIYF. For the CDR3, the DNA is TGTGCCAGCAGTGAGTTCCGGGACCCCAGAAACACCATATATTTT. Drawing the rest from reference TRBV2 and TRBJ1-3, the complete variable domain is EPEVTQTPSHQVTQMGQEVILRCVPISNHLYFYWYRQILGQKVEFLVSFYNNEISEKSEIFDDQFSVERPDGSNFTLKIRSTKLEDSAMYFCASSEFRDPRNTIYFGEGSWLTVV.

The chain employs TRBV3-1 (or the pseudogene TRBV3-2) and TRBJ1-1; tentative D call: TRBD1 (6 bases). CDR3 length: 14 amino acids. From germline, CDR1 is LGHDT and CDR2 YNNKEL (reference sequence). V shed 6 bases and J shed 6 bases, with 17 bases lying between them. The CDR3 spells CASRPGGGFAEAFF. For the CDR3, the DNA is TGTGCCAGCAGACCCGGAGGGGGGTTCGCTGAAGCTTTCTTT.

The chain is built from TRBV18 and TRBJ1-3; 7 nucleotides align to TRBD1. Unmatched junction bases numbered 5, after V lost 3 bases and J lost 0 bases. The CDR3 extends over 16 amino acids. Germline CDR1 and CDR2: KGHSH and LQKENI. CDR3 nucleotides: TGTGCCAGCTCACCTCCGACAGGGCTCTCTGGAAACACCATATATTTT. This encodes CASSPPTGLSGNTIYF.

The rearrangement links TRBV5-4 to TRBJ1-2; weak D call: TRBD1 (5 bases). Germline CDR1 SGHNT, CDR2 YYREEE (reference sequence). This CDR3 spans 13 amino acids. The V gene lost 3 bases and the J gene lost 6 bases, with 12 bases spanning the gap. CDR3 coding DNA: TGTGCCAGCAGCTCCCCAGGGACGGATGGCTACACCTTC. It specifies CASSSPGTDGYTF.

The chain couples TRBV28 to TRBJ1-5; 8 bases fit TRBD1. Germline-derived CDR1 and CDR2 are MDHEN and SYDVKM. The CDR3 runs 16 residues. The V gene end was trimmed by 1 base and the J gene end by 0 bases; junction bases not matched to a gene: 2. CDR3 in amino acids: CASSLFRGLSNQPQHF. CDR3 DNA sequence: TGTGCCAGCAGTTTATTCAGGGGGCTTAGCAATCAGCCCCAGCATTTT.

The genes are TRBV12-5 and TRBJ2-1; TRBD1 aligns across 7 bases. The CDR3 spans 14 residues. Losses at the gene ends were 5 bases for V and 4 bases for J; bases not matched to a gene: 5. Germline V gene data show CDR1 as LGHNT and CDR2 as FRNRAP. The CDR3 sequence is CASGRGTDYNEQFF. The CDR3 DNA is TGTGCTAGTGGTCGAGGGACAGATTACAATGAGCAGTTCTTC.